Shown below are 6 T cell receptor beta chains from a single sample sequenced in a study of OX40 agonist ivuxolimab in advanced cancers. Sequencing was performed with immunoSEQ multiplex PCR; in TCRdb, only in-frame clones are kept and a portion is missing. The data hold around 70,000 clones, with around four fifths observed a single time. Here the sequenced sample was CD4+ or CD8+ T cells sorted from blood, taken in a trial of the OX40 agonist ivuxolimab. Receptors originate from an adult with an advanced solid tumor such as melanoma, head and neck, liver or kidney cancer.

This sequence joins TRBV7-6 and TRBJ2-3, with D perhaps matching TRBD1 (6 bases). V gave up 3 bases and J gave up 6 bases, with 19 bases separating them. CDR1 and CDR2 from the germline V gene are SGHVS and FNYEAQ. The CDR3 loop spans 16 amino acids. For the CDR3, the DNA is TGTGCCAGCAGCTTGGGACATCGGGCACTCTTGGATACGCAGTATTTT. It yields the protein CASSLGHRALLDTQYF.

This sequence joins TRBV5-4 and TRBJ1-3; weak D call: TRBD1 (6 bases). The CDR3 totals 15 residues. Trimming cost V 2 bases and J 4 bases, with 13 bases left between them. Germline V gives CDR1 SGHNT, CDR2 YYREEE (reference sequence). Here the CDR3 reads CASSFGGQGGNTIYF. The CDR3 DNA reads TGTGCCAGCAGCTTCGGGGGGCAAGGAGGAAACACCATATATTTT.

The V call is TRBV28, the J call TRBJ2-7; 8 nucleotides line up with TRBD2. Germline V gene sequence: CDR1 MDHEN, CDR2 SYDVKM. CDR3 size: 17 residues. V shed 1 base and J 3 bases; nucleotides not matched to a gene: 11. CDR3 bases: TGTGCCAGCAGTTTATCGGGCCGCGGGGGGTTGAACTACGAGCAGTACTTC. Translation: CASSLSGRGGLNYEQYF. The full variable domain, rest sourced from reference TRBV28 and TRBJ2-7, is DVKVTQSSRYLVKRTGEKVFLECVQDMDHENMFWYRQDPGLGLRLIYFSYDVKMKEKGDIPEGYSVSREKKERFSLILESASTNQTSMYLCASSLSGRGGLNYEQYFGPGTRLTVT.

The chain joins TRBV7-8 to TRBJ2-7; the D gene is possibly TRBD1 (6 bases). Germline V gene data show CDR1 as SGHVS and CDR2 as FQNEAQ. This CDR3 comprises 14 residues. V was shortened by 0 bases and J by 10 bases, with 16 bases between the two germline ends. The CDR3 region is CASSLAQGPWAQYF. CDR3 nucleotides: TGTGCCAGCAGCTTAGCCCAGGGGCCGTGGGCTCAGTACTTC.

The CDR3 sequence: CASSLTGGQTNGYTF. CDR3 in DNA: TGTGCCAGCAGCTTAACGGGGGGACAGACTAATGGCTACACCTTC. The rearrangement joins TRBV7-3 to TRBJ1-2, with 7 bases aligning to TRBD1. The CDR3 runs 15 residues. CDR1 is SGHTA, CDR2 FQGTGA, per germline. J was trimmed by 6 bases and V by 0 bases; bases with no gene match: 7.

This chain joins TRBV9 and TRBJ2-7, with 8 positions matching TRBD2. CDR1 is SGDLS and CDR2 is YYNGEE in the germline V gene. V was pared by 3 bases and J by 5 bases, with 1 base of the junction left unmatched. This CDR3 is built from 12 residues. The CDR3 sequence: CASSAGGHEQYF. The CDR3 region has the DNA TGTGCCAGCAGCGCGGGGGGGCACGAGCAGTACTTC.